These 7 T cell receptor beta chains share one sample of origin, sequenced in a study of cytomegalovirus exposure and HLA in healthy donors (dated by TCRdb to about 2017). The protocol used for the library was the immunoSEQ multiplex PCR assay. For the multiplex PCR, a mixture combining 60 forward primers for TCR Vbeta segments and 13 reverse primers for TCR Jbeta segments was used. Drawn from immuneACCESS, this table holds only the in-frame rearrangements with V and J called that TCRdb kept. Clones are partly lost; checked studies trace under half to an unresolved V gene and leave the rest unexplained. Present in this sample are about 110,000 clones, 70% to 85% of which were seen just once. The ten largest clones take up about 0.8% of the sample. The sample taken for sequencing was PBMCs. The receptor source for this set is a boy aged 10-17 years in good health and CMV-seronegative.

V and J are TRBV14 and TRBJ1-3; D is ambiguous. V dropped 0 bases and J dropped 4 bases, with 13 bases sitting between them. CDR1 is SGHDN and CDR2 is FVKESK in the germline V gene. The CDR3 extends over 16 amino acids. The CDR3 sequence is CASSQDVAGSGNTIYF. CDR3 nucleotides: TGTGCCAGCAGCCAAGATGTGGCGGGGAGCGGAAACACCATATATTTT. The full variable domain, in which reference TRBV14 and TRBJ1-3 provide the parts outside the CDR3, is EAGVTQFPSHSVIEKGQTVTLRCDPISGHDNLYWYRRVMGKEIKFLLHFVKESKQDESGMPNNRFLAERTGGTYSTLKVQPAELEDSGVYFCASSQDVAGSGNTIYFGEGSWLTVV.

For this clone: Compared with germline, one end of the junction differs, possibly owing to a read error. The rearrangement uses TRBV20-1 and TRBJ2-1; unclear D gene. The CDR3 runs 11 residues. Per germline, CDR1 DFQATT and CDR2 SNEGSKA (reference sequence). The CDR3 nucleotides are TGCAGCGCTACCATCCGAGGTGAGCAGTTCTTC. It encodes CSATIRGEQFF.

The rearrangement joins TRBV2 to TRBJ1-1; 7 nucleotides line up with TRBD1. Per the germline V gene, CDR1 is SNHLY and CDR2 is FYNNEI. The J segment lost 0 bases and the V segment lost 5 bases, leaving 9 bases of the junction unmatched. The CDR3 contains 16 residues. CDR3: CASSSTGNRMNTEAFF. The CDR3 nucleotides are TGTGCCAGCAGTTCGACAGGGAACCGTATGAACACTGAAGCTTTCTTT.

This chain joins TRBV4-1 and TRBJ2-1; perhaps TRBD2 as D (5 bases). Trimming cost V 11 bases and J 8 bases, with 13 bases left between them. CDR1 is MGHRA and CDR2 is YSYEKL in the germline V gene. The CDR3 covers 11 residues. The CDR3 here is CAAGVSYEQFF. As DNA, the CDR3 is TGCGCCGCGGGTGTGAGTTATGAGCAGTTCTTC.

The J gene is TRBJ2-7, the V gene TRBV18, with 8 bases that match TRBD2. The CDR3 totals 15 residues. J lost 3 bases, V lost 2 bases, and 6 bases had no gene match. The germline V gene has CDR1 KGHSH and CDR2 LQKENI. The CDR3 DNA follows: TGTGCCAGCTCACCAACACGGCTAGCGGGCTACGAGCAGTACTTC. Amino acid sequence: CASSPTRLAGYEQYF.

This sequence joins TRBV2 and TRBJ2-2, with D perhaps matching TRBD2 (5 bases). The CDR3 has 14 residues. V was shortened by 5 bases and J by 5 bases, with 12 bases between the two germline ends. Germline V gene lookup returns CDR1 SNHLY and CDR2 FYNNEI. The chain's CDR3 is CASSSVRGTGELFF. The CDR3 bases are TGTGCCAGCAGTAGTGTTCGGGGAACCGGGGAGCTGTTTTTT.

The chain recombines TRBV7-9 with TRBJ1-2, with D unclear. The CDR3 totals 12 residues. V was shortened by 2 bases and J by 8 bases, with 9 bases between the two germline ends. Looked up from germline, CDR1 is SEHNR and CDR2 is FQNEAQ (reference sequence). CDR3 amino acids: CASSLNRRGYTF. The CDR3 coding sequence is TGTGCCAGCAGCTTAAATAGGAGAGGCTACACCTTC.